The clone carrying this T cell receptor (beta chain) showed up many times. The antigen is undetermined. According to the study, TCR beta libraries were built with iRepertoire HTBI primers and CDR3-region Arm-PCR. As processed by the authors: Identification yielded 60 or so TRBV and over eleven TRBJ segments across samples. TCRdb reanalysed the multiplex PCR reads using MiXCR and keeps one entry per CDR3 protein. These V and J calls originate from TCRdb's pipeline instead of the authors' own analysis. The sample lists hundreds of thousands of distinct CDR3 sequences, 15% to 20% occurring once. Between the trimmed V and J ends, which lost 5 bases and 2 bases, there was a span of 12 bases. CDR3 length: 14 amino acids. The germline CDR1 and CDR2 sequences are SNHLY and FYNNEI. This entry is derived from a study of regulatory T cells in long-lasting Graves disease. Time point meaning: newly diagnosed GD, antithyroid drugs for less than 3 months. Scientists built the TCR library using RNA that was extracted from PBMCs.

General study points: Newly diagnosed patients shared more than 750 public clonotypes; persistent patients shared a few thousand. TCR diversity was lower in persistent Graves' patients (versus newly diagnosed ones). TRBV28, TRBJ1-2 and TRBJ2-5 emerged as the favored segments in persistent disease.

The chain has TRBV2 and TRBJ2-5; the D is unclear. This clonotype originated in a female donor with Graves disease. The sample consisted of peripheral blood mononuclear cells (PBMCs), taken at new diagnosis, from a patient treated with antithyroid drugs. CDR3 nucleotide sequence: TGTGCCAGCAGTTCCCAGGCAGTTCAAGAGACCCAGTACTTC. This gives the protein CASSSQAVQETQYF.